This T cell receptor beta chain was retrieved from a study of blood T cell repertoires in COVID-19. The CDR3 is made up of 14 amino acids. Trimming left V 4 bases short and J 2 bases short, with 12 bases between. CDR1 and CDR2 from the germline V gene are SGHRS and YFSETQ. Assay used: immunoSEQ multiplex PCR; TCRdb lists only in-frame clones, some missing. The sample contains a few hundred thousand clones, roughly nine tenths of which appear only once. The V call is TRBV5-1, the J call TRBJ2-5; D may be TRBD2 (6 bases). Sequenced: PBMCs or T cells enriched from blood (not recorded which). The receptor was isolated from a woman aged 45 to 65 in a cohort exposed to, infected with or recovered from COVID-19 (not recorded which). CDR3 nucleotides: TGCGCCAGCAGCGGACTATCTGAACAAGAGACCCAGTACTTC. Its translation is CASSGLSEQETQYF.